The clone carrying this T cell receptor beta chain was seen only a few times. The record originates from a study of T cell repertoires in cytomegalovirus infection. The germline V gene has CDR1 MNHEY and CDR2 SVGEGT. This CDR3 is 15 amino acids long. Trimming shortened V by 6 bases and J by 5 bases, and 17 bases separated the two germline ends. TCRdb reprocessed the reads with MiXCR, giving one entry per CDR3 protein. The table has about 160,000 distinct CDR3 sequences, approximately 17% seen once. The clonotype was recovered from a human donor in good health (CMV status not recorded). Some clones in this sample may be carry-over from other donors' samples. The V call is TRBV6-2 or TRBV6-3, the J call TRBJ2-1; D not resolved. The sequencing sample was made of CD8+ T cells from PBMCs. The CDR3: CASRPIQAVHNEQFF. The CDR3 DNA sequence: TGTGCCAGCAGACCGATCCAGGCGGTTCACAATGAGCAGTTCTTC.